This TCR beta chain was captured in a study of cytomegalovirus exposure and HLA in healthy donors. Trimming cost V 6 bases and J 2 bases, with 14 bases left between them. The CDR3 runs to 14 residues. Germline V CDR1 and CDR2: LNHDA, SQIVND (reference sequence). Use of 60 Vbeta and 13 Jbeta primers characterized the PCR. Data came from immunoSEQ multiplex PCR; TCRdb stores just in-frame clones and leaves some out. The sample totals around 140,000 clones. Sequenced: PBMCs. This sequence joins TRBV19 and TRBJ2-7; D might be TRBD2 (7 bases). This receptor was identified in a male donor in good health and CMV-seronegative. In nucleotides, the CDR3 is TGTGCCAGTAGCTTCGGGGGGCGGACCTACGAGCAGTACTTC. Its protein is CASSFGGRTYEQYF.